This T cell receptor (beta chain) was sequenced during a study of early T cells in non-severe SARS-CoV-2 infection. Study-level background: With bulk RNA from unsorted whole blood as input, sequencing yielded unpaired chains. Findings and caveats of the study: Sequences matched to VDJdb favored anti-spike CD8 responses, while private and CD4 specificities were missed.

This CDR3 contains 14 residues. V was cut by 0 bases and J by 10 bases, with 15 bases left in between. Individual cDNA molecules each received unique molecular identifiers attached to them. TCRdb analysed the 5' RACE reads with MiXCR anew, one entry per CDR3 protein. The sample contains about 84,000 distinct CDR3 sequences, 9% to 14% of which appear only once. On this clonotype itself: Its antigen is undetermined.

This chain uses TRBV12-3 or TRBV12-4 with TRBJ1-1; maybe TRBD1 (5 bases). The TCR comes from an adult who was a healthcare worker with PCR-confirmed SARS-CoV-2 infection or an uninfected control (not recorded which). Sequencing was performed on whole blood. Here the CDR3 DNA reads TGTGCCAGCAGTTTAGCGACCGGTGGGGCCGGAGCTTTCTTT. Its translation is CASSLATGGAGAFF.